These T cell receptor beta chains were read from a single sample in a study of T cell repertoires in cytomegalovirus infection. TCRdb analysed the reads with MiXCR anew, one entry per CDR3 protein. Seen here are some 300,000 distinct CDR3 sequences, approximately 14% observed once, and the top ten hold around 8.7%. The sequenced sample was PBMCs. Receptor source: a human donor in good health (CMV status not recorded). Some clones in this sample may be carry-over from other donors' samples. CDR3s include the opening cysteine and the closing phenylalanine or tryptophan. The D gene is left open where the match is weak. Where a row states a size, it is once, few, many or the class of an expanded clone; other rows omit it.

NA	TRBV7-6	NA	15	TRBJ2-3	TGTGCCAGCAGCCCGGACTTTCCTAGCACAGATACGCAGTATTTT	CASSPDFPSTDTQYF
NA	TRBV5-4	TRBD1	15	TRBJ2-3	TGTGCCAGCAGCCCCCGGGACAGGGGGGGAGATACGCAGTATTTT	CASSPRDRGGDTQYF
NA	TRBV6-2/TRBV6-3	NA	14	TRBJ2-7	TGTGCCAGCAGTCAGAGCGGGTCCTACTACGAGCAGTACTTC	CASSQSGSYYEQYF
many	TRBV6-1	NA	13	TRBJ1-6	TGTGCCAGCAGTGAACAGATTAATTCACCCCTCCACTTT	CASSEQINSPLHF
NA	TRBV4-1	NA	15	TRBJ1-5	TGCGCCAGCAGCCAAGATGGAGCAAGTAATCAGCCCCAGCATTTT	CASSQDGASNQPQHF
many	TRBV28	TRBD2	16	TRBJ2-1	TGTGCCAGCAAAATGGGACTAGCGGACATCTACAATGAGCAGTTCTTC	CASKMGLADIYNEQFF
many	TRBV7-2	NA	16	TRBJ1-6	TGTGCCAGCAGCCTCAGGCCAAGCTCCTATAATTCACCCCTCCACTTT	CASSLRPSSYNSPLHF
few	TRBV20-1	TRBD2	18	TRBJ2-3	TGCAGTGCTAAAATAGGTCGGACTAGCGGAGGTAGCACAGATACGCAGTATTTT	CSAKIGRTSGGSTDTQYF
NA	TRBV20-1	TRBD1	15	TRBJ2-3	TGCAGTGCTAGTGCGGACAGGAGCCTCTGGGATACGCAGTATTTT	CSASADRSLWDTQYF
NA	TRBV20-1	NA	11	TRBJ2-7	TGCAGTGCCGGGGGCTCCTACGAGCAGTACTTC	CSAGGSYEQYF
few	TRBV28	TRBD2	18	TRBJ2-4	TGTGCCAGCAGTTTGCGACCTAGCGGGACTCTAGCCAAAAACATTCAGTACTTC	CASSLRPSGTLAKNIQYF
NA	TRBV25-1	NA	14	TRBJ2-1	TGTGCCAGCAGCGGACCTCAAAAATTCCATGAGCAGTTCTTC	CASSGPQKFHEQFF
few	TRBV19	NA	16	TRBJ1-1	TGTGCCAGTAGTGGGTGGACGGAGACCGGGAACACTGAAGCTTTCTTT	CASSGWTETGNTEAFF
few	TRBV4-1	NA	15	TRBJ2-7	TGCGCCAGCAGCCAAGTATTATTAGTATCCTACGAGCAGTACTTC	CASSQVLLVSYEQYF
many	TRBV7-8	TRBD1	15	TRBJ1-2	TGTGCCAGCAGCTTACCGGGACAGGGTAGAGATGGCTACACCTTC	CASSLPGQGRDGYTF
many	TRBV6-4	TRBD2	15	TRBJ2-3	TGTGCCAGCAGTGACTCCGGGGGAGGGACAGATACGCAGTATTTT	CASSDSGGGTDTQYF
NA	TRBV20-1	TRBD2	15	TRBJ2-7	TGCAGTGCTAGTATGCTAGCGGGGGGGAGGCACGAGCAGTACTTC	CSASMLAGGRHEQYF
few	TRBV6-5	NA	14	TRBJ2-1	TGTGCCAGCAGTTACTCAAGTTCAGGTGATGAGCAGTTCTTC	CASSYSSSGDEQFF
few	TRBV7-9	TRBD1	15	TRBJ2-1	TGTGCCAGCAGCCCTCGGGACAGGGGCTTGTGGGGGCAGTTCTTC	CASSPRDRGLWGQFF
many	TRBV6-2/TRBV6-3	NA	14	TRBJ2-2	TGTGCCAGCAGTTACCGGGCGAACACCGGGGAGCTGTTTTTT	CASSYRANTGELFF
NA	TRBV12-3/TRBV12-4	TRBD2	18	TRBJ2-7	TGTGCCAGCAGCTCCGTGGGCGGGAGTTCTACACCAACCCGGGGGCAGTACTTC	CASSSVGGSSTPTRGQYF
few	TRBV7-2	NA	18	TRBJ2-1	TGTGCCAGCAGCTTAGGTTCAGGGTCGTTCACTACGAACGATGAGCAGTTCTTC	CASSLGSGSFTTNDEQFF
few	TRBV12-3/TRBV12-4	NA	16	TRBJ1-4	TGTGCCAGCAGTTTCTCCCCAGGGGATACTAATGAAAAACTGTTTTTT	CASSFSPGDTNEKLFF
few	TRBV6-2/TRBV6-3	NA	16	TRBJ1-3	TGTGCCAGCAGTTACCCAGGACGGCCTCCTGGAAACACCATATATTTT	CASSYPGRPPGNTIYF
NA	TRBV7-9	NA	12	TRBJ2-7	TGTGCCAGCAGCTTAGTAGGGCGCGAGCAGTACTTC	CASSLVGREQYF
NA	TRBV20-1	NA	16	TRBJ2-5	TGCAGTGCAACTCCCATGGGCGGGGGCAACCAAGAGACCCAGTACTTC	CSATPMGGGNQETQYF
NA	TRBV19	TRBD2	13	TRBJ2-1	TGTGCCAGCTGGGCGGGAGTTACAGATGAGCAGTTCTTC	CASWAGVTDEQFF
few	TRBV29-1	TRBD1	15	TRBJ2-2	TGCAGCGCCGCCCGGGACAGGGGCGGGGGCGGGGAGCTGTTTTTT	CSAARDRGGGGELFF
NA	TRBV12-3/TRBV12-4	TRBD1	17	TRBJ2-4	TGTGCCAGCAGTGTTGCCGGGACAGGGTTGGCCAAAAACATTCAGTACTTC	CASSVAGTGLAKNIQYF
many	TRBV6-5	NA	16	TRBJ2-2	TGTGCCAGCAGACTAAACAAGGGGGCGAACACCGGGGAGCTGTTTTTT	CASRLNKGANTGELFF
NA	TRBV12-3/TRBV12-4	NA	16	TRBJ2-4	TGTGCCAGCAGTATCCCTGAGGGTTTCGTGCGGAACATTCAGTACTTC	CASSIPEGFVRNIQYF
many	TRBV7-2	NA	16	TRBJ2-3	TGTGCCAGCAGCTTAGCGCTGGGGCGGGGTACAGATACGCAGTATTTT	CASSLALGRGTDTQYF
many	TRBV12-3/TRBV12-4	NA	17	TRBJ2-6	TGTGCCAGCAGCTCCCGGGAATTCCCAGCCGGGGCCAACGTCCTGACTTTC	CASSSREFPAGANVLTF
many	TRBV28	NA	16	TRBJ1-2	TGTGCCAGCAGTCCCGGTCCGGGAGCCTATAACTATGGCTACACCTTC	CASSPGPGAYNYGYTF
few	TRBV4-1	NA	14	TRBJ2-3	TGCGCCAGCAGCCAAGTGGGACCACGCGATACGCAGTATTTT	CASSQVGPRDTQYF
many	TRBV7-6	NA	12	TRBJ2-7	TGTGCCAGCAGCCTGATGTTGGGCGAGCAGTACTTC	CASSLMLGEQYF
many	TRBV7-9	NA	14	TRBJ1-6	TGTGCCAGCAGCCCGGAGGGGTATAATTCACCCCTCCACTTT	CASSPEGYNSPLHF
NA	TRBV24-1	NA	14	TRBJ2-2	TGTGCCACCAGTGCGGGGACTCGAACCGGGGAGCTGTTTTTT	CATSAGTRTGELFF
few	TRBV28	NA	14	TRBJ2-1	TGTGCCAGCAGAGCCAGCTCATCCTACAATGAGCAGTTCTTC	CASRASSSYNEQFF
NA	TRBV19	NA	16	TRBJ2-2	TGTGCCAGTAAGGGGACACCCTTGACGAACACCGGGGAGCTGTTTTTT	CASKGTPLTNTGELFF
NA	TRBV29-1	NA	14	TRBJ2-3	TGCAGCGTTCCCCGAGACAGCGGCACAAATACGCAGTATTTT	CSVPRDSGTNTQYF
NA	TRBV11-2	NA	13	TRBJ1-2	TGTGCCAGCAGCCGCCCCGGGGCGGTCCTCGTAAATTTC	CASSRPGAVLVNF
many	TRBV6-1	NA	14	TRBJ2-7	TGTGCCAGCAGTGAAAATAGGGTACGGCTCGAGCAGTACTTC	CASSENRVRLEQYF
many	TRBV5-6	NA	16	TRBJ2-1	TGTGCCAGCAGCAAGGACAACCTGAGCTCCTACAATGAGCAGTTCTTC	CASSKDNLSSYNEQFF
few	TRBV7-9	NA	13	TRBJ2-1	TGTGCCAGCAGCTTAGAGGGGGGCTCTGAGCAGTTCTTC	CASSLEGGSEQFF
many	TRBV12-3/TRBV12-4	NA	14	TRBJ2-4	TGTGCCAGCAGTTTCGGCCGAGGGGGGCACATTCAGTACTTC	CASSFGRGGHIQYF
many	TRBV7-2	NA	13	TRBJ2-6	TGTGCCAGCAGCCCCTTTGGGGCCAACGTCCTGACTTTC	CASSPFGANVLTF
few	TRBV7-9	NA	14	TRBJ1-1	TGTGCCAGCAGCTTAGTGGGTCTCCACACTGAAGCTTTCTTT	CASSLVGLHTEAFF
NA	TRBV12-3/TRBV12-4	NA	16	TRBJ1-5	TGTGCCAGCAGTGAGGGCACGCGAGATAGCAATCAGCCCCAGCATTTT	CASSEGTRDSNQPQHF
NA	TRBV20-1	TRBD1	15	TRBJ2-1	TGCAGTGCAACAGGACAGGGGGCTACCTACAATGAGCAGTTCTTC	CSATGQGATYNEQFF
few	TRBV5-1	TRBD2	15	TRBJ2-3	TGCGCCAGCAGCTATAGCGGGGGGGCCTTAGATACGCAGTATTTT	CASSYSGGALDTQYF
NA	TRBV20-1	TRBD2	14	TRBJ2-5	TGCAGTGCTAGATCCCTGACTAGCTTAGAGACCCAGTACTTC	CSARSLTSLETQYF
many	TRBV6-2/TRBV6-3	NA	12	TRBJ2-2	TGTGCCAGCACCTTGGCGCCCGGGGAGCTGTTTTTT	CASTLAPGELFF
NA	TRBV4-2	NA	16	TRBJ1-4	TGTGCCAGCAGCCAAGAACCGGCGGCCTCTAATGAAAAACTGTTTTTT	CASSQEPAASNEKLFF
many	TRBV7-9	TRBD1	15	TRBJ2-1	TGTGCCAGCAGCTCAACGCAGGGGGTAAACAATGAGCAGTTCTTC	CASSSTQGVNNEQFF
many	TRBV12-3/TRBV12-4	TRBD1	17	TRBJ1-1	TGTGCCAGCAGTTTCGTGACAGGGGATGATGTGAACACTGAAGCTTTCTTT	CASSFVTGDDVNTEAFF